These T cell receptor beta chains were read from a single sample in a study of monozygotic twins with inflammatory bowel disease. No DNA is given; TCRdb re-called the 5' RACE reads and lists each CDR3 protein once. The listing records over 110,000 distinct CDR3 sequences. Sequenced: blood. The receptors derive from a human donor with ulcerative colitis or Crohn's disease, or a healthy co-twin of an affected twin (not recorded which). Each CDR3 is given with its conserved first and last residue.

V: TRBV20-1
J: TRBJ1-3
CDR3: CSARDPGARGNTIYF

V: TRBV24-1
J: TRBJ2-3
CDR3: CATSDFRGRSTDTQYF

V: TRBV18
J: TRBJ1-3
CDR3: CASSPAVVGDTSGNTIYF

V: TRBV12-3/TRBV12-4
J: TRBJ1-6
CDR3: CASSLRVQGNSPLHF

V: TRBV11-1
J: TRBJ2-3
CDR3: CASSSLSGGAVTSEADTQYF

V: TRBV18
J: TRBJ1-5
CDR3: CASQEYGHPNQPQHF

V: TRBV5-1
J: TRBJ2-2
CDR3: CASSSDRNTGELFF

V: TRBV5-1
J: TRBJ2-3
CDR3: CASSPSGSYTDTQYF

V: TRBV7-2
J: TRBJ1-5
CDR3: CASSPGRTNQPQHF

V: TRBV5-6
J: TRBJ2-7
CDR3: CASSFSGPSYEQYF

V: TRBV12-3/TRBV12-4
J: TRBJ2-1
CDR3: CASTLGGAYNEQFF

V: TRBV5-1
J: TRBJ2-7
CDR3: CASSLEFLAEEQYF

V: TRBV27
J: TRBJ2-3
CDR3: CASTSFGYRESADTQYF

V: TRBV27
J: TRBJ2-1
CDR3: CASSPSSGNEQFF

V: TRBV19
J: TRBJ2-5
CDR3: CASSITGGWETQYF

V: TRBV27
J: TRBJ1-1
CDR3: CASSHPTGGEGTNRGAFF

V: TRBV18
J: TRBJ2-2
CDR3: CASSPGVANTGELFF

V: TRBV5-1
J: TRBJ2-2
CDR3: CASSLEGFGTGELFF

V: TRBV7-9
J: TRBJ1-1
CDR3: CASSLVGQLNTEAFF

V: TRBV7-6
J: TRBJ2-7
CDR3: CASSLNRQPSSYEQYF

V: TRBV5-1
J: TRBJ2-1
CDR3: CASSLEDNEQFF

V: TRBV4-3
J: TRBJ1-5
CDR3: CASSHYSGDQPQHF

V: TRBV7-9
J: TRBJ1-2
CDR3: CASSLEGQSVYGYTF

V: TRBV5-1
J: TRBJ1-1
CDR3: CASGGEGRSRAFF

V: TRBV5-1
J: TRBJ1-1
CDR3: CASSLLVGENTEAFF

V: TRBV20-1
J: TRBJ1-6
CDR3: CSATDRLGSYNSPLHF

V: TRBV4-1
J: TRBJ2-7
CDR3: CASSQRGFDEQYF

V: TRBV24-1
J: TRBJ2-1
CDR3: CATSPGLAGRNEQFF

V: TRBV20-1
J: TRBJ2-1
CDR3: CSVKNPTWDINEQFF

V: TRBV4-3
J: TRBJ1-2
CDR3: CASSQDQGYGYTF

V: TRBV30
J: TRBJ2-6
CDR3: CAWSVQGTSGANVLTF

V: TRBV18
J: TRBJ1-5
CDR3: CASSPGRSGQPQHF

V: TRBV27
J: TRBJ2-7
CDR3: CASSWGRTYEQYF

V: TRBV12-3/TRBV12-4
J: TRBJ2-3
CDR3: CASSFGTGGTDTQYF

V: TRBV12-3/TRBV12-4
J: TRBJ2-4
CDR3: CASSFPGIQYF

V: TRBV9
J: TRBJ2-1
CDR3: CASSTPTSSNEQFF

V: TRBV24-1
J: TRBJ2-1
CDR3: CATSDSQGAPYNEQFF

V: TRBV27
J: TRBJ2-3
CDR3: CASGPSTDTQYF

V: TRBV25-1
J: TRBJ2-1
CDR3: CASSGETNYEQFF

V: TRBV28
J: TRBJ2-7
CDR3: CASSYPPQAQYF

V: TRBV5-1
J: TRBJ2-3
CDR3: CASSFLAGGLGTDTQYF

V: TRBV5-1
J: TRBJ1-2
CDR3: CASSRDRALPLGYTF

V: TRBV20-1
J: TRBJ2-3
CDR3: CSARDIPEGTDTQYF

V: TRBV5-5
J: TRBJ2-7
CDR3: CASSLALREQYF

V: TRBV2
J: TRBJ2-1
CDR3: CASRGTGGGEQFF

V: TRBV14
J: TRBJ1-2
CDR3: CASSQVPKGGYTF

V: TRBV27
J: TRBJ1-5
CDR3: CASSLGPLRGNSNQPQHF

V: TRBV18
J: TRBJ1-5
CDR3: CASSADRGINQPQHF

V: TRBV20-1
J: TRBJ2-3
CDR3: CSARPGLAETFTDTQYF

V: TRBV11-2
J: TRBJ2-3
CDR3: CASSLVFLAGGLHTQYF

V: TRBV4-1
J: TRBJ1-2
CDR3: CASSHNRGTGGKVGYTF

V: TRBV20-1
J: TRBJ1-1
CDR3: CSAPLKNTEAFF

V: TRBV6-2/TRBV6-3
J: TRBJ2-7
CDR3: CASSYERESYEQYF

V: TRBV6-2/TRBV6-3
J: TRBJ2-1
CDR3: CASSYSISSLKQFF

V: TRBV12-3/TRBV12-4
J: TRBJ2-7
CDR3: CASMRGVGGYSYEQYF

V: TRBV27
J: TRBJ2-4
CDR3: CASSLSGLAKNIQYF

V: TRBV6-2/TRBV6-3
J: TRBJ2-2
CDR3: CASSRLASNTGELFF

V: TRBV7-6
J: TRBJ1-1
CDR3: CASSSSTEYNTEAFF

V: TRBV5-1
J: TRBJ2-2
CDR3: CASSFEGVNTGELFF